One sample yielded the 2 T cell receptor beta chains listed below, sequenced in a study of OX40 agonist ivuxolimab in advanced cancers. This table comes from immunoSEQ multiplex PCR, and its TCRdb copy is limited to in-frame clones, with some not included. The sample carries fewer than 30,000 clones, approximately 89% recorded once. This material consisted of CD4+ or CD8+ T cells sorted from blood, taken in a trial of the OX40 agonist ivuxolimab. These receptor sequences come from an adult with an advanced solid tumor such as melanoma, head and neck, liver or kidney cancer.

The V call is TRBV5-4, the J call TRBJ2-3; 11 bases are a match to TRBD2. The CDR3 contains 16 residues. J gave up 5 bases and V 5 bases, and 10 bases lay outside the gene matches. CDR1 is SGHNT, CDR2 YYREEE, per germline (reference sequence). CDR3 DNA sequence: TGTGCCAGCAGTCCCACTAGCGGGAGCGCGAAAGATACGCAGTATTTT. Translating gives CASSPTSGSAKDTQYF.

The gene calls are TRBV18 and TRBJ1-2; D is unclear. Germline lookup yields CDR1 KGHSH and CDR2 LQKENI. V was pared by 5 bases and J by 4 bases, with 5 bases between. This CDR3 is 11 amino acids long. In nucleotides, the CDR3 is TGTGCCAGCTCAGCAAGCTATGGCTACACCTTC. This codes for CASSASYGYTF.